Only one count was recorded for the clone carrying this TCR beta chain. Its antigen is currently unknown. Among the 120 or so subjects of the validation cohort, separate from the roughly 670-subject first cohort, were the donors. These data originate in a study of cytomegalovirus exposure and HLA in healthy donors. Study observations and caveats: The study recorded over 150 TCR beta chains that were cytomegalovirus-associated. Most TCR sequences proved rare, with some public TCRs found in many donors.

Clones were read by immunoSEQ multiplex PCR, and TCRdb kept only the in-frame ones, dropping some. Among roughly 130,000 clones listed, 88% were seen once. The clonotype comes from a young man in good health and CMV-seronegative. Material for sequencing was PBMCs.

For the CDR3, the DNA is TGCGCCAGCAGCCAACAGACAGGGGGTTACAATGAGCAGTTCTTC. Amino acid sequence: CASSQQTGGYNEQFF. The chain is built from TRBV4-3 and TRBJ2-1, with 9 positions matching TRBD1. V lost 2 bases to trimming and J lost 4 bases; unmatched junction nucleotides: 3. In germline, CDR1 is LGHNA, CDR2 YSLEER. The CDR3 runs 15 residues.